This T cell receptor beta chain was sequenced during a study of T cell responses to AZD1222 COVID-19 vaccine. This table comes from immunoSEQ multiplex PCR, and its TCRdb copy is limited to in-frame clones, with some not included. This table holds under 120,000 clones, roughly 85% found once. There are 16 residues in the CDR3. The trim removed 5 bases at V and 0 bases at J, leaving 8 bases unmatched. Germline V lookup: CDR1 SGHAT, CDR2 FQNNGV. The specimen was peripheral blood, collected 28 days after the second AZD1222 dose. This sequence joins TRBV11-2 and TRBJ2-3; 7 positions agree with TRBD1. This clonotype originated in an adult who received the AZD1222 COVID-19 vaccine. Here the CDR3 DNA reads TGTGCCAGCAGCCGCGTACAGGGGATAAGCACAGATACGCAGTATTTT. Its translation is CASSRVQGISTDTQYF.